A selection of T cell receptor beta chains follows, all from one sample in a study of blood T cells in healthy people across ages. TCRdb called the 5' RACE reads again in MiXCR, with one record for every CDR3 protein. The sample shows 1.5 million to 1.9 million distinct CDR3 sequences, around 40% of them seen only once. The material sequenced was blood. The source of these receptors is a woman younger than 30 in good health. CDR3s include the opening cysteine and the closing phenylalanine or tryptophan. D genes are given only for firm matches. Clone size, where shown, is once, few, many, or a class for clones that have expanded.

clone size	V gene	D gene	J gene	CDR3 DNA	CDR3 protein
.	TRBV2	TRBD2	TRBJ2-3	TGTGCCACGTTAAGCGGGACCTGGGATACGCAGTATTTT	CATLSGTWDTQYF
.	TRBV7-2	.	TRBJ2-5	TGTGCCAGCAGCTCTAGAATGGGAGTATGGGAGACCCAGTACTTC	CASSSRMGVWETQYF
.	TRBV5-6	.	TRBJ2-1	TGTGCCAGCAGGCAGGACCGTTCCTCCCACAATGAGCAGTTCTTC	CASRQDRSSHNEQFF
.	TRBV6-1	TRBD1	TRBJ2-3	TGTGCCAGCAGCCACTTTTCCGGGACAGGGCTAACAGATACGCGGTATTTT	CASSHFSGTGLTDTRYF
.	TRBV27	.	TRBJ1-2	TGTGCCAGCAGTTTATCAGTGGCAGGGCCCTACCCGTATGGCTACACCTTC	CASSLSVAGPYPYGYTF
few	TRBV20-1	.	TRBJ2-3	TGCAGTGCTCCTGGGGCAGTGACGCAGTATTTT	CSAPGAVTQYF
.	TRBV4-3	.	TRBJ1-5	TGCGCCAGCAGCCAAGATACGGCAGGGGGCAATCAGCCCCAGCATTTT	CASSQDTAGGNQPQHF
few	TRBV25-1	TRBD1	TRBJ1-5	TGTGCCAGCAGTGACTTAGACAGGGTCGATCAGCCCCAGCATTTT	CASSDLDRVDQPQHF
.	TRBV15	.	TRBJ1-2	TGTGCCACCAGCAAACAAAACGACGATTTGAGTGGCTACACCTTC	CATSKQNDDLSGYTF
once	TRBV29-1	.	TRBJ2-7	TGCAGCGTCCCCGGAGGGGGGGAGACCTACGAGCAGTACTTC	CSVPGGGETYEQYF
many	TRBV7-2	.	TRBJ2-7	TGTGCCAGCAGTTTCCAGGGTTACGAGCAGTACTTC	CASSFQGYEQYF
.	TRBV29-1	.	TRBJ2-1	TGCAGCGCGAGGGGCCAGACACACTCCTACAATGAGCAGTTCTTC	CSARGQTHSYNEQFF
few	TRBV6-6	.	TRBJ1-5	TGTGCCAGCAGTTACACAGACCCCAATCAGCCCCAGCATTTT	CASSYTDPNQPQHF
.	TRBV5-1	TRBD2	TRBJ2-4	TGCGCCAGCAGCTTGGCTCTAGCGGTAGGGCCAGGAGAGCAGTACTTC	CASSLALAVGPGEQYF
few	TRBV6-2/TRBV6-3	TRBD1	TRBJ1-2	TGTGCCAGCAGCCGAGGACAGGTGGATGGCTACACCTTC	CASSRGQVDGYTF
.	TRBV27	.	TRBJ1-1	TGTGCCAGCAGTTGGGGGAAGAACACTGAAGCTTTCTTT	CASSWGKNTEAFF
few	TRBV2	TRBD1	TRBJ2-1	TGTGCCAGCAGTGAAGCCGGGACAGGGGCTTACAATGAGCAGTTCTTC	CASSEAGTGAYNEQFF
.	TRBV7-9	.	TRBJ1-4	TGTGCCAGCAGCTACACCATTAATGAAAAACTGTTTTTT	CASSYTINEKLFF
.	TRBV20-1	.	TRBJ2-1	TGCAGTGCCCCTAGTCGAACCTGGAGGAAAATCGATGAGCAGTTCTTC	CSAPSRTWRKIDEQFF
.	TRBV29-1	TRBD1	TRBJ1-1	TGCAGCGTTGAGCGCCATGAACAGGGGCGAAGTGAAGCTTTCTTT	CSVERHEQGRSEAFF
few	TRBV12-3/TRBV12-4	.	TRBJ2-2	TGTGCCAGCAGTTGGGCGGTGGCGGGCACCGGGGAGCTGTTTTTT	CASSWAVAGTGELFF
few	TRBV11-2	TRBD2	TRBJ2-1	TGTGCCAGCAGCTCCTTTCTGACTAAAGGGACTAGCGCAATCCAACTTATGAATATCAATGAGCAGTTCTTC	CASSSFLTKGTSAIQLMNINEQFF
.	TRBV30	.	TRBJ1-1	TGTGCCTGGAGTGTAGGTAACAGGAACACTGAAGCTTTCTTT	CAWSVGNRNTEAFF
few	TRBV20-1	.	TRBJ1-5	TGCAGTGCTAGAGATCGGTTTGGGCAGTTAAATCAGCCCCAGCATTTT	CSARDRFGQLNQPQHF
.	TRBV2	.	TRBJ2-1	TGTGCCAGCAGTGTTTCGAGACAGCAACACAATGAGCAGTTCTTC	CASSVSRQQHNEQFF
.	TRBV12-3/TRBV12-4	TRBD1	TRBJ1-5	TGTGCCAGCAGTATTCGGGACAGTCAAGGGCAGCCCCAGCATTTT	CASSIRDSQGQPQHF
.	TRBV4-1	TRBD1	TRBJ1-1	TGCGCCAGCGGCCAGGGGGTCGGCGGCACTGAAGCTTTCTTT	CASGQGVGGTEAFF
.	TRBV7-2	.	TRBJ2-2	TGTGCCAGCAGCTTAATACAGACGAACACCGGGGAGCTGTTTTTT	CASSLIQTNTGELFF
.	TRBV10-3	.	TRBJ1-1	TGTGCCATCAGTTTACTGGGGGCGAACACTGAAGCTTTCTTT	CAISLLGANTEAFF
.	TRBV20-1	.	TRBJ2-1	TGCAGTGCTAGAGTGCCAGGACCTAAGGAGCAGTTCTTC	CSARVPGPKEQFF
few	TRBV29-1	.	TRBJ2-3	TGCAGCGTGAGGGCAGGGGCGGATACGCAGTATTTT	CSVRAGADTQYF
.	TRBV12-3/TRBV12-4	.	TRBJ1-1	TGTGCCAGCGGTAAGAACACTGAAGCTTTCTTT	CASGKNTEAFF
.	TRBV9	TRBD1	TRBJ1-1	TGTGCCAGCAGCGCACGGACAGGGGACGGAACTGAAGCTTTCTTT	CASSARTGDGTEAFF
.	TRBV29-1	TRBD1	TRBJ1-2	TGCAGCGTGAGGCCGAGACAGGGGGTCTATGGCTACACCTTC	CSVRPRQGVYGYTF
.	TRBV27	.	TRBJ2-7	TGTGCCAGCAGTTTGCGCGGGGATATCTACGAGCAGTACTTC	CASSLRGDIYEQYF
.	TRBV12-3/TRBV12-4	.	TRBJ1-1	TGTGCCAGCACCCTGGGGGGGGAGAACACTGAAGCTTTCTTT	CASTLGGENTEAFF
.	TRBV6-6	.	TRBJ2-1	TGTGCCAGCAACCCGAGGGGGGGAGGGCAAGAGACCCAGTTCTTC	CASNPRGGGQETQFF
.	TRBV11-2	TRBD2	TRBJ2-1	TGTGCCAGCAGCTTAGATGGGGGGGGACTAGGAATCAATGAGCAGTTCTTC	CASSLDGGGLGINEQFF
few	TRBV2	.	TRBJ2-3	TGTGCCAGCAGTGAAGCAACGAGAGGAGATACGCAGTATTTT	CASSEATRGDTQYF
few	TRBV4-3	TRBD2	TRBJ2-1	TGCGCCAGCAGCCTAGATGACTTAGCGGGACGCTCCTACAATGAGCAGTTCTTC	CASSLDDLAGRSYNEQFF
.	TRBV7-9	TRBD2	TRBJ2-3	TGTGCCGGCAGCCCGGGACTAGCGGGGGGGCGATCAGATACGCAGTATTTT	CAGSPGLAGGRSDTQYF